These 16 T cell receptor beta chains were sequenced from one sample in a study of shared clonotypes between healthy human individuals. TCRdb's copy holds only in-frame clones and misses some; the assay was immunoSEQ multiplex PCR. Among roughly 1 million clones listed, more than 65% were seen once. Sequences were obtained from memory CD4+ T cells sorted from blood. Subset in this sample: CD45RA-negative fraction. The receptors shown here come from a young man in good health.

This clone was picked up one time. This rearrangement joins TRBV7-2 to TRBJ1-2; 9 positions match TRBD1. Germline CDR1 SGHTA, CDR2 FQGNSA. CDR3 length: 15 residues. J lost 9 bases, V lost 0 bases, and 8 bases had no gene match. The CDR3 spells CASSLAPGTGLSYTF. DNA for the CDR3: TGTGCCAGCAGCTTAGCGCCCGGGACAGGGTTAAGCTACACCTTC. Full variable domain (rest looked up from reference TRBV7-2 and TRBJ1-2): GAGVSQSPSNKVTEKGKDVELRCDPISGHTALYWYRQSLGQGLEFLIYFQGNSAPDKSGLPSDRFSAERTGGSVSTLTIQRTQQEDSAVYLCASSLAPGTGLSYTFGSGTRLTVV.

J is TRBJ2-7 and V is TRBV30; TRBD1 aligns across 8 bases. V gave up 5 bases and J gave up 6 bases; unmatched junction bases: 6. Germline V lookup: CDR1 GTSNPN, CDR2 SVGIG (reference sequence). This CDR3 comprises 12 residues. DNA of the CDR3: TGTGCCTGGGATGACAGGGGTGGCGAGCAGTACTTC. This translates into CAWDDRGGEQYF.

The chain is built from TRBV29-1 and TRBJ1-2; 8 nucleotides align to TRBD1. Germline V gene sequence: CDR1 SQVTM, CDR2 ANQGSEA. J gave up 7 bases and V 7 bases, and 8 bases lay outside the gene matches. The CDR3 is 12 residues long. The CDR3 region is CSARQGASGYTF. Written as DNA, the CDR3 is TGCAGCGCTCGTCAGGGGGCCTCTGGCTACACCTTC.

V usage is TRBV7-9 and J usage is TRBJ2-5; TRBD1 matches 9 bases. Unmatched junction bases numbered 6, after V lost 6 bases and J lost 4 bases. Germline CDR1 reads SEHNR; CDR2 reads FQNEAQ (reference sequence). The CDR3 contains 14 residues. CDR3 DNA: TGTGCCAGCAGTTCCTGGACAGGGGTAGAGACCCAGTACTTC. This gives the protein CASSSWTGVETQYF.

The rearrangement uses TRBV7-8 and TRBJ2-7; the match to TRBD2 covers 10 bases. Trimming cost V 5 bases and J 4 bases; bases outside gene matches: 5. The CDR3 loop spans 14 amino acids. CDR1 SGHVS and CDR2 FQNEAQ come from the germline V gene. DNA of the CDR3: TGTGCCAGCAGCAAAACTAGCGGGACTTACGAGCAGTACTTC. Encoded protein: CASSKTSGTYEQYF.

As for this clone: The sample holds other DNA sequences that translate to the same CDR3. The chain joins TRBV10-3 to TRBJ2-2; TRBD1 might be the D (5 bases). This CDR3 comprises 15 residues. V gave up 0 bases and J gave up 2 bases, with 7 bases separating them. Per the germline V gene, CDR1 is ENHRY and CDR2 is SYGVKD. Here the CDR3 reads CAISESRGNTGELFF. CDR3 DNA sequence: TGTGCCATCAGTGAGTCAAGGGGTAACACCGGGGAGCTGTTTTTT.

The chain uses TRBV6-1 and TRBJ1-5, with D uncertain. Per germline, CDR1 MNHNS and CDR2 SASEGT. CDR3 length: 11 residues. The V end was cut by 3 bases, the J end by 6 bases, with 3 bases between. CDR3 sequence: CASSDIQPQHF. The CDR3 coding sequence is TGTGCCAGCAGTGACATTCAGCCCCAGCATTTT.

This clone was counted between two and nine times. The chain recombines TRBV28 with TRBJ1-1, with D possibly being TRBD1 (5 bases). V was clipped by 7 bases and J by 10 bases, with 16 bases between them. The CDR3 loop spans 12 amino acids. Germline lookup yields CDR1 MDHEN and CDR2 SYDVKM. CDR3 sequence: CASKGSLRGAFF. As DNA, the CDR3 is TGTGCCAGCAAGGGGTCGCTCAGAGGAGCTTTCTTT.

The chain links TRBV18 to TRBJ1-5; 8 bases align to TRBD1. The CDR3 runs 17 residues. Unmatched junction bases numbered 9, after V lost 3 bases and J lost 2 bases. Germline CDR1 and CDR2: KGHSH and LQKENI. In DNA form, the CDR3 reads TGTGCCAGCTCACCCCCGGGGCAGGGGGCTGGCAATCAGCCCCAGCATTTT. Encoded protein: CASSPPGQGAGNQPQHF.

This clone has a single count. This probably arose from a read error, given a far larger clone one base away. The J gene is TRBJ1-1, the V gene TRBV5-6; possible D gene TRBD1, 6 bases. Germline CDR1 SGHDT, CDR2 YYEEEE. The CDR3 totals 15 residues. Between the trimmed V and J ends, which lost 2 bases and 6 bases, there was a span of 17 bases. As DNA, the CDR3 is TGTGCCAGCAGCTTACCGGGACAAGCGAGCTCTGAAGCTTTCTTT. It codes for CASSLPGQASSEAFF.

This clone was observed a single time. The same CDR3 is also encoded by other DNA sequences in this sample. The CDR3 DNA reads TGTGCCAGCAGTTTACGCGGCTATGGCTACACCTTC. This encodes CASSLRGYGYTF. The genes are TRBV28 and TRBJ1-2; D ambiguous. The CDR3 consists of 12 residues. Germline V gives CDR1 MDHEN, CDR2 SYDVKM. With 2 bases removed from V and 4 bases from J, the gap between germline ends came to 5 bases.

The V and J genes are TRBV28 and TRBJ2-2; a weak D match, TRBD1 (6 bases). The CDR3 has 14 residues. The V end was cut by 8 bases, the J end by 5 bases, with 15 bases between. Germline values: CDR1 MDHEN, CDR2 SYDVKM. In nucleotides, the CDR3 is TGTGCCAGCCGCCAACAGGGATTTACCGGGGAGCTGTTTTTT. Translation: CASRQQGFTGELFF. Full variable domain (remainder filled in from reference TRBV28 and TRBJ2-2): DVKVTQSSRYLVKRTGEKVFLECVQDMDHENMFWYRQDPGLGLRLIYFSYDVKMKEKGDIPEGYSVSREKKERFSLILESASTNQTSMYLCASRQQGFTGELFFGEGSRLTVL.

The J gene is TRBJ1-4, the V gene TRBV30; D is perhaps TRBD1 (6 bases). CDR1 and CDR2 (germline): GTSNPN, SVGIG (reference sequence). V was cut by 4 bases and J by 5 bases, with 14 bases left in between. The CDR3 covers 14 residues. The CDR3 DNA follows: TGTGCCTGGACTGTAGGGGGAGACAATGAAAAACTGTTTTTT. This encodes CAWTVGGDNEKLFF.

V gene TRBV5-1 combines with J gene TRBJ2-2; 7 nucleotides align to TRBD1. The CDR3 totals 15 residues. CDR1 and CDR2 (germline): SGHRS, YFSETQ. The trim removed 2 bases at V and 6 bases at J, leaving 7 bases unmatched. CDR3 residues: CASSFRQGLAGELFF. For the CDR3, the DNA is TGCGCCAGCAGCTTTAGACAGGGCTTAGCCGGGGAGCTGTTTTTT.

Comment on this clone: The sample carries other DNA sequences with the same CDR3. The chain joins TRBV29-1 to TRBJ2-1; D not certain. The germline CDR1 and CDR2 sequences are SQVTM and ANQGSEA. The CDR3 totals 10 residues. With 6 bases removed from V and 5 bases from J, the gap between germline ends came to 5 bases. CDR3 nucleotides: TGCAGCGTCCAAAACAATGAGCAGTTCTTC. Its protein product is CSVQNNEQFF.

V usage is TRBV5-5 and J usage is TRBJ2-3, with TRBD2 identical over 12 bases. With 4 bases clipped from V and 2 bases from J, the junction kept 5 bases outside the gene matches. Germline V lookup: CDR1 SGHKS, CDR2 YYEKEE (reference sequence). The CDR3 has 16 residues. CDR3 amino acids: CASSHRTSGATDTQYF. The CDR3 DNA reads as TGTGCCAGCAGCCACCGGACTAGCGGGGCCACAGATACGCAGTATTTT.